This TCR beta chain was captured by sequencing in a study of cytomegalovirus exposure and HLA in healthy donors. Study at large: The same platform was used for the 100 to 150 validation repertoires and the 600 to 850 first-cohort repertoires, a later analysis reported.

The germline V and J ends were trimmed by 7 bases and 4 bases, with 13 bases remaining between them. The CDR3 runs to 13 residues. In germline, CDR1 is MNHNS, CDR2 SASEGT. Profiling relied on immunoSEQ multiplex PCR, and the TCRdb table lists in-frame clones only, not all of them. Among over 80,000 clones listed, around 84% were seen once. Study observations and caveats: CMV antigen specificity was confirmed in vitro for three CMV-associated chains. Most sequenced TCRs were rare (though some public TCRs occurred in many donors).

This clone is a singleton in its sample. The antigen is unknown. This receptor was identified in a man between 18 and 29 years old in good health and CMV-seropositive. The chain carries TRBV6-1 and TRBJ1-2, with no clear D. Sequencing was carried out using PBMCs. CDR3 sequence reads: CASNLLEAYGYTF. The CDR3 nucleotides read TGTGCCAGCAATCTCCTGGAGGCCTATGGCTACACCTTC.